This T cell receptor (beta chain) was sequenced in a study of blood T cell repertoires in COVID-19. In the study overall: The origin of the acute and convalescent COVID-19 samples was the United States, Italy and Spain.

The J segment lost 6 bases and the V segment lost 7 bases, leaving 10 bases of the junction unmatched. Looked up from germline, CDR1 is SNHLY and CDR2 is FYNNEI. This CDR3 spans 16 amino acids. Enrollment of patients from Seattle took place during active infection, with longitudinal follow-up. This table comes from immunoSEQ multiplex PCR, and its TCRdb copy is limited to in-frame clones, with some not included. Of fewer than 600,000 clones listed, approximately 92% were seen once; the top ten hold around 0.95%. The chain combines TRBV2 with TRBJ2-2; TRBD2 aligns across 11 bases. This TCR was sampled from a man between 18 and 35 years old with COVID-19, enrolled during active disease. Sequenced input: peripheral blood. CDR3: CASKETSGMGAGELFF. The CDR3 DNA reads as TGTGCCAGCAAGGAGACTAGCGGGATGGGCGCCGGGGAGCTGTTTTTT.